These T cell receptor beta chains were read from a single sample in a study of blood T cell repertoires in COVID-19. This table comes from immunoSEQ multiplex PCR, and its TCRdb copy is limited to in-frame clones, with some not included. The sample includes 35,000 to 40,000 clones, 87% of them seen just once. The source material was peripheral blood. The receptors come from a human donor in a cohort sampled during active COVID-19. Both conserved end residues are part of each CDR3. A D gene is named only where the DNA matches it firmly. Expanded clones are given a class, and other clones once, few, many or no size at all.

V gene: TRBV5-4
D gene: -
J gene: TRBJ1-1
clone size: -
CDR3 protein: CASSLVEGGTEAFF
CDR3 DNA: TGTGCCAGCAGCTTGGTAGAGGGGGGGACTGAAGCTTTCTTT

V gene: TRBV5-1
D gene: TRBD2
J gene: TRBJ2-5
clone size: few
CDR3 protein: CASSSSGGLQETQYF
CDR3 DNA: TGCGCCAGCAGCTCTAGCGGGGGGCTTCAAGAGACCCAGTACTTC

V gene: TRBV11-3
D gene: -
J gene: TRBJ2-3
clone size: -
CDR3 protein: CASSLESGVPTTDTQYF
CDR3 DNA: TGTGCCAGCAGCTTAGAATCGGGGGTCCCAACAACAGATACGCAGTATTTT

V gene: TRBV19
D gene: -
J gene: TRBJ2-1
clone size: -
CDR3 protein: CASSIGRDYEQFF
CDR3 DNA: TGTGCCAGTAGTATCGGCAGGGACTATGAGCAGTTCTTC

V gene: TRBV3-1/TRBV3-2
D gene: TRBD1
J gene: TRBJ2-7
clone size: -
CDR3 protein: CASSQGTGGYEQYF
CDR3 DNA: TGTGCCAGCAGTCAGGGTACAGGGGGTTACGAGCAGTACTTC

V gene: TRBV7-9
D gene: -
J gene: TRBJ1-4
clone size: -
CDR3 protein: CASSLALGGVFDEKLFF
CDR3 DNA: TGTGCCAGCAGCTTAGCGTTGGGGGGGGTTTTCGACGAAAAACTGTTTTTT

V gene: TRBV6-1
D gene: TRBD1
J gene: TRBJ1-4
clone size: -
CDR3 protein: CASSETDREGEKLFF
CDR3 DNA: TGTGCCAGCAGTGAGACGGACAGGGAGGGAGAAAAACTGTTTTTT

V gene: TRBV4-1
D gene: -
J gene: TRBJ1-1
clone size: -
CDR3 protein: CASSQDRGKTEAFF
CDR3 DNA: TGCGCCAGCAGCCAAGATCGCGGAAAAACTGAAGCTTTCTTT

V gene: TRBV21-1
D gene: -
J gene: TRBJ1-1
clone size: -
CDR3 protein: CASSKEVDRGGTEAFF
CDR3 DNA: TGTGCCAGCAGCAAAGAAGTCGACAGGGGGGGGACTGAAGCTTTCTTT

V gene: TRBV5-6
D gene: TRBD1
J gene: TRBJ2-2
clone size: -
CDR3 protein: CASSQGQANTGELFF
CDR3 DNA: TGTGCCAGCAGCCAGGGACAGGCTAACACCGGGGAGCTGTTTTTT

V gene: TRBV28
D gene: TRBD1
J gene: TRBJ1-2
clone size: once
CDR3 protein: CASSYGTGGTGYTF
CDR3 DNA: TGTGCCAGCAGCTACGGGACAGGGGGCACAGGCTACACCTTC

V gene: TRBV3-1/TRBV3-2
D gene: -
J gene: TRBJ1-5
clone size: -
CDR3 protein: CASSQTDSNQPQHF
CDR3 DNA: TGTGCCAGCAGCCAAACAGATAGCAATCAGCCCCAGCATTTT

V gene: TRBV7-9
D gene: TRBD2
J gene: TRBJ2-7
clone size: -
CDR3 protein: CASSGERASGRSYEQYF
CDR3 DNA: TGTGCCAGCTCCGGGGAGAGGGCTAGCGGGAGGTCTTACGAGCAGTACTTC

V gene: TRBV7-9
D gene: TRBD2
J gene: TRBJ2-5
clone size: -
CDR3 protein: CASSPGTSGVQETQYF
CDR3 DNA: TGTGCCAGCAGCCCGGGGACTAGCGGGGTTCAAGAGACCCAGTACTTC

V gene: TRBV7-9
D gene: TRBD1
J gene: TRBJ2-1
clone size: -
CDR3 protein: CASLTGGRYNEQFF
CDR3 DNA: TGTGCCAGCCTAACAGGGGGACGATACAATGAGCAGTTCTTC

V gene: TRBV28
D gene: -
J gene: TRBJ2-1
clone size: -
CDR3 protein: CASTGYRLSRGTYNEQFF
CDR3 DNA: TGTGCCAGCACCGGGTACCGGCTGAGCAGGGGTACCTACAATGAGCAGTTCTTC

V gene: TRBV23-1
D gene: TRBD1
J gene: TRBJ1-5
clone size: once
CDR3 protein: CASSQISGQGGNQPQHF
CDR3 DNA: TGCGCCAGCAGTCAAATAAGCGGACAGGGTGGGAATCAGCCCCAGCATTTT

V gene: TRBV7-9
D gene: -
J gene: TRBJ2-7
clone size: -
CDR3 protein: CASSLNPGLSYEQYF
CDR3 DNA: TGTGCCAGCAGCTTAAACCCGGGACTCAGCTACGAGCAGTACTTC

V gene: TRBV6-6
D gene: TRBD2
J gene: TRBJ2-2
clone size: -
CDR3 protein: CASSQRRPLASGVGELFF
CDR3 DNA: TGTGCCAGCAGTCAACGACGTCCTCTGGCTAGCGGGGTAGGGGAGCTGTTTTTT

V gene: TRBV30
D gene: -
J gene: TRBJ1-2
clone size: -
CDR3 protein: CAWRQKGGGYTF
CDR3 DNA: TGTGCCTGGAGACAAAAGGGAGGTGGCTACACCTTC

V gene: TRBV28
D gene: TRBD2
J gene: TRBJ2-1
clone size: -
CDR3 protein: CASSSSHRLAGGRMYGEQFF
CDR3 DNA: TGTGCCAGCAGTTCATCCCACAGACTAGCGGGAGGGAGAATGTACGGTGAGCAGTTCTTC

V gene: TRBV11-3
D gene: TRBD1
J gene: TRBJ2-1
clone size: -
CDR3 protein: CASSLRQGANEQFF
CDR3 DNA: TGTGCCAGCAGCTTACGCCAGGGGGCTAATGAGCAGTTCTTC

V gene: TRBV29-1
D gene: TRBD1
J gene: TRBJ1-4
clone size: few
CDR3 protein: CSVWTGGAANEKLFF
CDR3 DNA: TGCAGCGTATGGACAGGGGGTGCGGCTAATGAAAAACTGTTTTTT

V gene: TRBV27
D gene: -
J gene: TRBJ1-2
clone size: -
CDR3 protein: CASSFTGSDGYTF
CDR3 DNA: TGTGCCAGCAGTTTCACGGGGTCGGATGGCTACACCTTC

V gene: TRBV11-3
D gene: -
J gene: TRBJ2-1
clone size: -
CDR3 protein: CASSRLNNEQFF
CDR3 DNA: TGTGCCAGCAGCCGACTAAACAATGAGCAGTTCTTC

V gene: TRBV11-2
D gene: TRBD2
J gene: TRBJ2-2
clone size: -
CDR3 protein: CASSSGLAGIPGELFF
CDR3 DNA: TGTGCCAGCAGCTCCGGACTAGCGGGAATCCCCGGGGAGCTGTTTTTT

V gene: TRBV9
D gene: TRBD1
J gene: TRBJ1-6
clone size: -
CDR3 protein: CASSAGQGGSTLHF
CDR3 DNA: TGTGCCAGCAGCGCCGGACAGGGGGGATCCACCCTCCACTTT

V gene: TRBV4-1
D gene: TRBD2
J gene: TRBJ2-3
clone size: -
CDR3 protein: CASSQVRLADTDTQYF
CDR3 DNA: TGCGCCAGCAGCCAAGTAAGGCTAGCGGACACAGATACGCAGTATTTT